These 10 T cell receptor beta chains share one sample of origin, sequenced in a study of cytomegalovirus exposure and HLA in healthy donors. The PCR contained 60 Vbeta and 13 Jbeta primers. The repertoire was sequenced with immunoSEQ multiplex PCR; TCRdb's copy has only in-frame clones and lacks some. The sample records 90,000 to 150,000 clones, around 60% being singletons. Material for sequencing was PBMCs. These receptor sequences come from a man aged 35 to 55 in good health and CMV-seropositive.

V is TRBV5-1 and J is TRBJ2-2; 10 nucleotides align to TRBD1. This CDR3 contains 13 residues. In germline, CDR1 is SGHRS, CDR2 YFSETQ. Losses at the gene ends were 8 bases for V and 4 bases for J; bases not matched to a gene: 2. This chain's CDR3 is CASRTGGTGELFF. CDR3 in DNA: TGCGCCAGTAGGACAGGGGGCACCGGGGAGCTGTTTTTT.

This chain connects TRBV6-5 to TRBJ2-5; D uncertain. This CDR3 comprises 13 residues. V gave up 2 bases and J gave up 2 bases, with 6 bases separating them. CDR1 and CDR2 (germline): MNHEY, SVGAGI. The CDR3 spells CASSYGPQETQYF. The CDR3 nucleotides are TGTGCCAGCAGTTACGGGCCGCAAGAGACCCAGTACTTC.

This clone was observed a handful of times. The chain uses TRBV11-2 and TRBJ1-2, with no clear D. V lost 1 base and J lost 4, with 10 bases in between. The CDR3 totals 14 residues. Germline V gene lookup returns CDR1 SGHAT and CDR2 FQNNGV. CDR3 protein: CASSLAGSRYGYTF. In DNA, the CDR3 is TGTGCCAGCAGCTTAGCAGGCTCCCGCTATGGCTACACCTTC.

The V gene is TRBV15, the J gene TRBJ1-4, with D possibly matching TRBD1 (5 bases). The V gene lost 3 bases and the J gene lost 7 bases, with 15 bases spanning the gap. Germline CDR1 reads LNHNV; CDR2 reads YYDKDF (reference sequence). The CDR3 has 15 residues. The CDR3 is CATSRGWGTGEKLFF. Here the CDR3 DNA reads TGTGCCACCAGCAGGGGCTGGGGGACTGGTGAAAAACTGTTTTTT.

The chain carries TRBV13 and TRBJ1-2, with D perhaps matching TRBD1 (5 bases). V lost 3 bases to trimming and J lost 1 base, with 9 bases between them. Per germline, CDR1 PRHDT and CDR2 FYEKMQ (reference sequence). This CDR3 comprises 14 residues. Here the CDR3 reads CASSLRQSNYGYTF. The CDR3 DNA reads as TGTGCCAGCAGCTTGCGACAGAGTAACTATGGCTACACCTTC.

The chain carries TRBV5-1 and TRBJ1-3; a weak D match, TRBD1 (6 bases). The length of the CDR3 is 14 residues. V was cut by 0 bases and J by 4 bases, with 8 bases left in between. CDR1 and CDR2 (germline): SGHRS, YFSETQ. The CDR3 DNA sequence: TGCGCCAGCAGCTTGGGACAGGACGGAAACACCATATATTTT. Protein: CASSLGQDGNTIYF.

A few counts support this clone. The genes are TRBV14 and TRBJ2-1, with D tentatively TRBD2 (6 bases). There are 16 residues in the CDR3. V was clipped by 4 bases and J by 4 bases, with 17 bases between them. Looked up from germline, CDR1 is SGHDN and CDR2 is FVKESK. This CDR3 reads CASSPKSWDWYNEQFF. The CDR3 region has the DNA TGTGCCAGCAGCCCCAAATCCTGGGACTGGTACAATGAGCAGTTCTTC.

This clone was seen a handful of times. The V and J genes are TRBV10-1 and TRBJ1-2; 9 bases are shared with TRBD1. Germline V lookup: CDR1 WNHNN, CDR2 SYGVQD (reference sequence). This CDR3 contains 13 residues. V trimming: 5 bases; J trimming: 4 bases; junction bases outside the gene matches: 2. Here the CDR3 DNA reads TGCGCCAGCAGTCTGGACAGGGGCTATGGCTACACCTTC. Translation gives CASSLDRGYGYTF.

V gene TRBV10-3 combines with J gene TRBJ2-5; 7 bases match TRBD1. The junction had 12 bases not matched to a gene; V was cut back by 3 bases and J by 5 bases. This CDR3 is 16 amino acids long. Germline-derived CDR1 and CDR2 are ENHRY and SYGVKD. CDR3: CAISDGTVPFRETQYF. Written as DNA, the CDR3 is TGTGCCATCAGTGACGGGACAGTCCCTTTCCGGGAGACCCAGTACTTC.

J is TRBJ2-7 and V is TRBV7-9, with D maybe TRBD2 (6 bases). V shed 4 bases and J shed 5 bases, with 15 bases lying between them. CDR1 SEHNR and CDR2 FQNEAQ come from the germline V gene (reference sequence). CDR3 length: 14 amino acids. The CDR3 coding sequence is TGTGCCAGCAGCTCCCGCAGGGAGGTGGACGAGCAGTACTTC. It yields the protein CASSSRREVDEQYF.